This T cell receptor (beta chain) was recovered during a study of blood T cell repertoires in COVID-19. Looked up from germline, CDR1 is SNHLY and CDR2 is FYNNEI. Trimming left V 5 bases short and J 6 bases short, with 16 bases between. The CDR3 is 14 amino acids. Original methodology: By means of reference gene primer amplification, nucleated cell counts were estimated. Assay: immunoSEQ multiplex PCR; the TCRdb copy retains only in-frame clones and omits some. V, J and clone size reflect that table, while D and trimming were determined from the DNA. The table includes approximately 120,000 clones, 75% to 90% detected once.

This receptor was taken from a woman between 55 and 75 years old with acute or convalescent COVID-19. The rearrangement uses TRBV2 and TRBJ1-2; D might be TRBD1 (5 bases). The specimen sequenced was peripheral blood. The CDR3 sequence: CASSIMTESNGYTF. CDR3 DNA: TGTGCCAGCAGTATAATGACAGAGTCGAATGGCTACACCTTC.